These T cell receptor beta chains were read from a single sample in a study of T cells after posttransplantation cyclophosphamide. Method: immunoSEQ multiplex PCR; TCRdb's copy keeps in-frame clones and lacks some. The profile shows approximately 20,000 clones, around 90% of them singletons. This specimen was PBMCs, taken after allogeneic stem cell transplant with posttransplant cyclophosphamide. These receptors all come from a female patient in her 40s who received an allogeneic stem cell transplant from a related donor, was CMV-positive, and had no GVHD. The graft donor may account for some of the T cells. Both conserved end residues are part of each CDR3. Fields, in order: D gene, clone size, J gene, V gene, CDR3 protein. A D gene is named only where the DNA matches it firmly. Rows may omit the clone size; those that give it use once, few, many or a size class.

>.|.|TRBJ2-7|TRBV30
CAWSLHEQSPRYF
>.|.|TRBJ1-2|TRBV7-8
CASSLRTNSYGHTF
>.|.|TRBJ1-2|TRBV9
CASSAFSVANYGYTF
>.|.|TRBJ2-7|TRBV12-2
CASRLISGRAEKLYEQYF
>.|.|TRBJ2-1|TRBV7-2
CASYRGKSGEQFF
>.|once|TRBJ2-7|TRBV7-2
CASSLAGLTVYEQYF
>TRBD2|.|TRBJ2-3|TRBV27
CASSFRWEGIDTQYF
>.|.|TRBJ2-7|TRBV28
CASREAVSSYEQYF
>TRBD2|.|TRBJ2-3|TRBV5-4
CASSSGTSGKGTDTQYF
>.|.|TRBJ2-1|TRBV7-9
CASSLSSGSYNEQFF
>.|.|TRBJ2-7|TRBV5-5
CASSSQGVSYEQYF
>TRBD2|.|TRBJ2-2|TRBV5-4
CASSLPSGINTGELFF
>.|.|TRBJ1-3|TRBV4-3
CASRQGRGSGNTIYF
>.|.|TRBJ2-5|TRBV19
CASSSLAPQETQYF
>.|.|TRBJ2-1|TRBV28
CASSPSMREQFF
>TRBD2|.|TRBJ2-5|TRBV13
CASSRTSGREETQYF
>TRBD1|.|TRBJ1-2|TRBV30
CAWSRGETGYTF
>.|.|TRBJ2-3|TRBV5-4
CASSLVGAPTDTQYF
>TRBD2|.|TRBJ2-5|TRBV4-3
CASSQASGRRETQYF
>TRBD1|few|TRBJ1-5|TRBV30
CAWSRDRVGGGTQPQHF
>TRBD1|.|TRBJ2-7|TRBV5-8
CASSFKGQGNNEQYF
>TRBD1|.|TRBJ1-2|TRBV28
CASSLDREYGYTF
>TRBD1|.|TRBJ1-2|TRBV9
CASSVGYRTGGYGYTF
>TRBD2|.|TRBJ2-3|TRBV27
CASSLWGSTSGRRTDTQYF
>TRBD2|.|TRBJ2-1|TRBV6-1
CASKILAGVRNEQFF
>TRBD1|few|TRBJ2-7|TRBV7-8
CASSLRTGIYEQYF
>TRBD2|.|TRBJ2-7|TRBV18
CASSPATSGSSSYEQYF
>TRBD1|.|TRBJ2-7|TRBV18
CASSPPAGQGSSYEQYF
>.|.|TRBJ2-1|TRBV6-1
CASSDRTRSSYNEQFF
>.|.|TRBJ1-5|TRBV7-2
CASSLVGGLGGQPQHF
>.|.|TRBJ1-1|TRBV6-5
CASRTGRRAFF
>.|.|TRBJ2-6|TRBV7-2
CASSLTPGQLSGANVLTF
>.|.|TRBJ2-3|TRBV27
CASSFIDTQYF
>.|.|TRBJ1-4|TRBV13
CASSLDRRGLFF
>.|.|TRBJ1-2|TRBV28
CASSLRGFYGYTF
>TRBD1|few|TRBJ2-7|TRBV29-1
CSVGGQGAYEQYF
>.|.|TRBJ2-1|TRBV7-2
CASRRGEDEQFF
>.|few|TRBJ1-3|TRBV18
CASSPSAGLTHGTIYF
>.|once|TRBJ2-1|TRBV5-4
CASSPAGFDEQFF
>TRBD2|.|TRBJ2-7|TRBV7-2
CASSQGLANYEQYF
>TRBD2|.|TRBJ2-3|TRBV4-2
CASSQEGLAGADTQYF
>.|few|TRBJ1-1|TRBV6-5
CASSRTAVGEAFF
>.|.|TRBJ1-1|TRBV28
CASSLLRTQGAANTEAFF
>.|.|TRBJ2-7|TRBV7-2
CASSTSQVRHEQYF
>.|.|TRBJ1-6|TRBV6-4
CASSDSQGVNSPLHF